This T cell receptor beta chain was obtained from a study of graft-versus-host responses after intestinal transplantation listed by TCRdb under 2021. Regarding the research as a whole: The transplants that recipients received were multivisceral, liver-intestinal, or isolated intestinal. A peak of at least 4% donor T cells among recipient peripheral blood mononuclear cells was the definition used for donor T cell macrochimerism. Alloreactive clones were identified by sequencing pre-transplant mixed lymphocyte reaction products and comparing them with unstimulated pre-transplant donor and recipient T cells. Rather than being sequenced by the commercial service, samples from a few later patients were sequenced in-house on an Illumina MiSeq and processed with MiXCR. All recipients received anti-thymocyte globulin induction followed by maintenance tacrolimus and steroids for around three years. The cohort enrolled approximately 24 intestinal transplant recipients, one of whom was a retransplant, and 3 patients without pretransplant specimens were excluded. After intestinal transplantation, graft-versus-host and host-versus-graft alloreactive T cell clones in the graft, circulation and bone marrow were tracked using bulk TCR-beta CDR3 sequencing.

In light of the paper, this sample's time point label describes: cells obtained before transplantation from donor or recipient. CD3+CD4+ and CD3+CD8+ populations were FACS-sorted from unstimulated pre-transplant donor and recipient cells taken from spleen or lymph nodes. Beyond this particular receptor, the publication reports: In the allografts of patients with donor T cell macrochimerism, GvH to HvG T cell clonal ratios were high. GvH clones turned up in recipient bone marrow, with some appearing earlier in ileal mucosa or blood, a pattern consistent with an intestinal mucosal origin. Peak levels of circulating GvH clones were associated with declines in HvG clones early after transplant. The relatively low number and heterogeneity of intestinal transplant patients limited the conclusions.

About this clone itself: The antigen this receptor binds is unknown. No quality values exist for individual bases; no much larger clone is one base distant.

CDR1 MDHEN and CDR2 SYDVKM were looked up in the germline V gene. The CDR3 sequence holds 17 residues, the cysteine and phenylalanine included. The DNA shown is the 51-base CDR3, in frame from base 1. The germline V and J ends show losses of 7 bases and 0 bases respectively, and no gene match explains 14 bases of the junction. Library preparation was by the immunoSEQ multiplex PCR assay. For most patients, genomic DNA was isolated with the Qiagen DNeasy Blood and Tissue Kit and sent frozen to Adaptive Biotechnologies for TCR sequencing. Adaptive Biotechnologies carried out high-throughput TCR-beta CDR3 sequencing of genomic DNA for most patients. The original pipeline was this. Adaptive's ImmunoSEQ software was the source of the TCR sequencing data for 18 patients, while a few other patients were processed with MiXCR and VDJtools. To correct CD4 versus CD8 sorting errors, any sequence found in both subsets at a frequency ratio below 5:1 was removed. CDR3 nucleotide sequences shared by donor and recipient were removed because the origin of these sequences could not be assigned. Alloreactive clones required at least 2-fold expansion over unstimulated cells and minimum CFSE-low frequency of 0.002% (template counts) or 0.001% (read counts). A clone was considered mappable if detected in the sequenced pre-transplant spleen, lymph node, or MLR CFSE-low populations of the donor or recipient. Cumulative frequency of alloreactive clones was calculated as a percentage of all sequences weighted by copy number. TCRdb's version of the immuneACCESS table is confined to in-frame rearrangements and falls short of the full clone set. An unresolved V gene accounts for under half of the shortfall where checked; the remainder is of unknown origin. Clone size and V and J calls were adopted from that table, with D and trimming inferred from the DNA. For this sample the table gives 75,000 to 100,000 clones, of which approximately 90% were detected only once. The ten biggest clones cover roughly 0.17% of the sample.

The clonotype comes from a human donor who received an intestinal transplant. The specimen comprised unstimulated CD4+ T cells sorted from spleen or lymph node cells, sampled before intestinal transplant. The V and J segments used are TRBV28 and TRBJ1-1; 7 middle bases align to TRBD1. DNA sequence: TGTGCCAGCACCACAAAGACAGGGCGTATCATGAACACTGAAGCTTTCTTT. It translates as CASTTKTGRIMNTEAFF.